A single sample gave rise to the 14 T cell receptor beta chains below, sequenced in a study of tumor-infiltrating lymphocytes in primary liver carcinoma (dated by TCRdb to 2016 to 2017). The data were produced on an Illumina HiSeq 2500. A constant-region primer and ProtoScript II reverse transcriptase were used to reverse-transcribe TCRbeta-specific cDNA from 500 ng total RNA. Construction of the TCRbeta libraries relied on three nested rounds of multiplex PCR, following a slightly modified ARM-PCR procedure. Each of the first two PCR rounds ran for about 10 cycles using multiplex TRBV1-TRBV30 forward primers together with a Cbeta reverse primer. The public reads were reprocessed in TCRdb via fastp at Q25 and MiXCR, keeping in-frame beta chains. Rows matching on CDR3 protein sequence are summarized as one entry with the most common DNA and genes. The sample includes around 120,000 distinct CDR3 sequences, with around 70% observed a single time. Over 8% of the sample lies in the top ten.

Total RNA and DNA were co-extracted from roughly 20-30 mg of bulk tissue with the AllPrep DNA/RNA mini kit, without cell sorting. Material: tumor-adjacent normal liver tissue. The receptors here all came from a woman aged 60 to 75 with primary liver carcinoma and hepatitis B virus infection.

The CDR3 bases are TGCGCCGGTAGCTTGGGTCACGGAGGTGGTGACCAGCCCCAGCATTTT. Its translation: CAGSLGHGGGDQPQHF. The chain joins TRBV5-1 to TRBJ1-5; D remains ambiguous. V was pared by 10 bases and J by 7 bases, with 27 bases between. CDR1 and CDR2 (germline): SGHRS, YFSETQ. This CDR3 contains 16 residues.

As concerns this clonotype: A much larger clone differs by one base, so this may be a read error. This rearrangement joins TRBV7-9 to TRBJ1-1; 7 nucleotides agree with TRBD1. Germline V gene lookup returns CDR1 SEHNR and CDR2 FQNEAQ (reference sequence). CDR3 length: 14 residues. V lost 5 bases, J lost 5 bases, and 8 bases stayed unmatched. The CDR3 nucleotides read TGTGCCAGCAGCGCATCTACCAGGGGGACTGAAGCTTTCTTT. Its protein product is CASSASTRGTEAFF.

This rearrangement joins TRBV29-1 to TRBJ2-2, with D possibly being TRBD1 (6 bases). The CDR3 runs 15 residues. From germline, CDR1 is SQVTM and CDR2 ANQGSEA. V was pared by 5 bases and J by 1 base, with 14 bases between. CDR3 loop: CSVIPGHLNTGELFF. CDR3 nucleotide sequence: TGCAGCGTTATTCCGGGACATCTGAACACCGGGGAGCTGTTTTTT.

As regards this clonotype: Given the absence of the conserved phenylalanine or tryptophan at the CDR3 end, a read error is likely. The rearrangement links TRBV11-2 to TRBJ2-5; either TRBD1 or TRBD2 may fit D (5 bases each). The CDR3 totals 13 residues. Germline assignment: CDR1 SGHAT and CDR2 FQNNGV. Here the CDR3 reads CASSAELGETQYL. DNA of the CDR3: TGCGCCAGCAGCGCAGAGTTGGGGGAGACACAGTACCTC.

This clonotype was observed at least ten times. The chain couples TRBV12-3 or TRBV12-4 to TRBJ1-5, with 7 positions matching TRBD1. CDR3 length equals 16 residues. V shed 4 bases, J shed 6 bases, and the junction held 12 bases outside the gene matches. Here the CDR3 DNA reads TGTGCCAGCAGTTCGAACAGGGGTCGTGGCCGTCAGCCCCAGCATTTT. Amino acids: CASSSNRGRGRQPQHF.

A note on this clonotype: Mismatch with germline at one junction end may stem from a read error. This sequence joins TRBV11-1 and TRBJ2-2, with D unclear. The CDR3 spans 14 residues. Per germline, CDR1 SGHAT and CDR2 FQDESV (reference sequence). Here the CDR3 reads CASRLSLDTGELFF. The CDR3 coding sequence is TGTGCCAGCAGACTGAGCCTCGACACTGGGGAGCTGTTTTTT.

Worth noting for this clonotype: A much larger clone is a single base away; this may be a read error. The chain employs TRBV5-1 and TRBJ2-3, with unresolved D. The J call may not be correct, given that the DNA end is closer to TRBJ1-5. There are 18 residues in the CDR3. Germline assignment: CDR1 SGHRS and CDR2 YFSETQ. Here the CDR3 reads CASSLGTTSKSGADTQHF. CDR3 in DNA: TGCGCCAGCAGCTTGGGTACCACATCTAAATCGGGTGCAGATACGCAGCATTTT.

Regarding this clonotype: Being one base from a much bigger clone, this may be a read error. J is TRBJ2-1 and V is TRBV5-1; D call uncertain. Trimming took 6 bases from V and 7 from J, leaving 11 bases between them. This CDR3 contains 12 residues. CDR1 is SGHRS and CDR2 is YFSETQ in the germline V gene. The CDR3 DNA follows: TGCGCCAGCATCCTAACTACGAATGAGCAGTTCTTC. Residues: CASILTTNEQFF. The variable domain in full, completed from reference TRBV5-1 and TRBJ2-1, reads KAGVTQTPRYLIKTRGQQVTLSCSPISGHRSVSWYQQTPGQGLQFLFEYFSETQRNKGNFPGRFSGRQFSNSRSEMNVSTLELGDSALYLCASILTTNEQFFGPGTRLTVL.

Regarding this clonotype: This may stem from a read error, because a much larger clone lies one nucleotide away. The rearrangement uses TRBV25-1 and TRBJ1-2; 7 positions match TRBD1. CDR1 and CDR2 from the germline V gene are MGHDK and SYGVNS. The CDR3 sequence is 15 residues long. J gave up 4 bases and V 11 bases, and 16 bases lay outside the gene matches. In DNA form, the CDR3 reads TGTGCCTGCACGCAGGGACAAGGGGGCATCTATGGCTACACCTTC. Translating gives CACTQGQGGIYGYTF.

On this clonotype itself: This is likely a read error, given that the CDR3 carries no conserved phenylalanine or tryptophan at its end. V gene TRBV11-2 combines with J gene TRBJ2-7; possible D gene TRBD1, 6 bases. Trimming removed 5 bases from V and 7 bases from J, with 18 bases in between. Germline CDR1 is SGHAT and CDR2 is FQNNGV. This CDR3 comprises 14 residues. For the CDR3, the DNA is TGTGCCAGCAGCGTAAAGGGGGTTTGGGTTGAGCAGTACCTC. It codes for CASSVKGVWVEQYL.

This clonotype was counted at least ten times. The rearrangement uses TRBV7-9 and TRBJ2-5, with D tentatively TRBD1 (5 bases). The germline V gene has CDR1 SEHNR and CDR2 FQNEAQ (reference sequence). The CDR3 has 12 residues. This chain's CDR3 is CAGAVGRETQYF. CDR3 in DNA: TGTGCAGGGGCGGTTGGACGGGAGACCCAGTACTTC.

The chain carries TRBV29-1 and TRBJ2-3; no firm D call. Germline V gives CDR1 SQVTM, CDR2 ANQGSEA. Trimming left V 4 bases short and J 10 bases short, with 21 bases between. The CDR3 extends over 14 amino acids. The CDR3 region has the DNA TGCAGCGTTGCCCTGATCCGGAACACAAATGCGCAGTATTTT. This encodes CSVALIRNTNAQYF.

CDR3 sequence (DNA): TGTGCCAGCAGCCCAGGGGGGGGACCCAAAAACATTCAGTACTTC. It codes for CASSPGGGPKNIQYF. This rearrangement joins TRBV7-9 to TRBJ2-4; D possibly matches TRBD1 or TRBD2 (7 bases each). The V and J ends lost 5 bases and 2 bases respectively, with 13 bases between them. Germline CDR1 SEHNR, CDR2 FQNEAQ (reference sequence). The CDR3 is 15 amino acids.

A word on this clonotype: Mismatch with germline at one junction end may stem from a read error. The V and J genes are TRBV14 and TRBJ2-1; 7 nucleotides line up with TRBD2. Germline CDR1 SGHDN, CDR2 FVKESK. CDR3 length: 15 amino acids. CDR3 sequence reads: CTSSQGRGLNNEQFF. The CDR3 coding sequence is TGTACCAGCAGCCAAGGGAGGGGCCTAAACAATGAGCAGTTCTTC.